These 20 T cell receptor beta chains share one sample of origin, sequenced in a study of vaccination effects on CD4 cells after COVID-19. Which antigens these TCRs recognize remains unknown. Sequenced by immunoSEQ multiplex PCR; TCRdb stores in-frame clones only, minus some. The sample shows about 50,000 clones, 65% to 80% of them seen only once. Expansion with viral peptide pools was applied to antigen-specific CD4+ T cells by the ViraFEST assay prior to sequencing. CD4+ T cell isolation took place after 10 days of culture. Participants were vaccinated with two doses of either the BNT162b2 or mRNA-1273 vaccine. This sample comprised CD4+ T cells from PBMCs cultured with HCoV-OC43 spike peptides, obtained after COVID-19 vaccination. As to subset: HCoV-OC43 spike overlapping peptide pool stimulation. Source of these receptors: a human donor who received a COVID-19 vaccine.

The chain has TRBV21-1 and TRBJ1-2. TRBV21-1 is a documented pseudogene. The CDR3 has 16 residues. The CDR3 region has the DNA TGTGCCAGCAGCCCCCTCGTCGGGGAATCCAACTATGGCTACACCTTC. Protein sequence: CASSPLVGESNYGYTF.

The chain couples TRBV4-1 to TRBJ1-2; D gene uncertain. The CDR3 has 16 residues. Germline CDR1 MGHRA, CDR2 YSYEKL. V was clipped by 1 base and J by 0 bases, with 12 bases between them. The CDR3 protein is CASSQVGRVANYGYTF. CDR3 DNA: TGCGCCAGCAGCCAAGTAGGGAGGGTAGCTAACTATGGCTACACCTTC.

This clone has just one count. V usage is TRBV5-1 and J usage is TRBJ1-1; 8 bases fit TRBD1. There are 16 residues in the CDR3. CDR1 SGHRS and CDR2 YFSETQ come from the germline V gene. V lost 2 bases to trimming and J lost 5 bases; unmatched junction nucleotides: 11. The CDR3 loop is CASSFTGGYGGTEAFF. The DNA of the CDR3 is TGCGCCAGCAGCTTTACAGGGGGATACGGGGGTACTGAAGCTTTCTTT.

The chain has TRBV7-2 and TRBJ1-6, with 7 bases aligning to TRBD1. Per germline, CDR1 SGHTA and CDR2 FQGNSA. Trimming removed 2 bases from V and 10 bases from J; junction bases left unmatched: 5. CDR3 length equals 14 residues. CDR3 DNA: TGTGCCAGCAGCTTACTAGGGGGCGACTCACCCCTCCACTTT. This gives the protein CASSLLGGDSPLHF. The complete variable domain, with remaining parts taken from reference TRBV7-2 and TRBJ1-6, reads GAGVSQSPSNKVTEKGKDVELRCDPISGHTALYWYRQSLGQGLEFLIYFQGNSAPDKSGLPSDRFSAERTGGSVSTLTIQRTQQEDSAVYLCASSLLGGDSPLHFGNGTRLTVT.

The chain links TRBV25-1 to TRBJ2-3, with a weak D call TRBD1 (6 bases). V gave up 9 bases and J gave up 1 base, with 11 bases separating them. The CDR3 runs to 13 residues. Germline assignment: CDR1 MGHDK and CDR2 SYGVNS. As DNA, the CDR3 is TGTGCCAGTTCTAGACAGGGCACAGATACGCAGTATTTT. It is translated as CASSRQGTDTQYF.

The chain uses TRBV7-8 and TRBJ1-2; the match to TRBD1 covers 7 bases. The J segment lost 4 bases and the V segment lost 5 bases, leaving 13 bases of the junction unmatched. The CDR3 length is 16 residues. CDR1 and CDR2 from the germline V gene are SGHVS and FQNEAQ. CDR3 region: CASSPQSPGQFYGYTF. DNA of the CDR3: TGTGCCAGCAGCCCCCAATCCCCGGGACAGTTCTATGGCTACACCTTC. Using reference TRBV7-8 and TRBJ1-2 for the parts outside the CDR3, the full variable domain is GAGVSQSPRYKVAKRGQDVALRCDPISGHVSLFWYQQALGQGPEFLTYFQNEAQLDKSGLPSDRFFAERPEGSVSTLKIQRTQQEDSAVYLCASSPQSPGQFYGYTFGSGTRLTVV.

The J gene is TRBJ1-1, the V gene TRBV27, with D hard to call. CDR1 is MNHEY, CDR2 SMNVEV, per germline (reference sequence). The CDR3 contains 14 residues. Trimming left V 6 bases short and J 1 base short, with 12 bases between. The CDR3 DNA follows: TGTGCCAGCAGAGGTATAGCCCCGAACACTGAAGCTTTCTTT. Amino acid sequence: CASRGIAPNTEAFF.

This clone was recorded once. The CDR3: CASSLGAFNEQFF. The CDR3 coding sequence is TGTGCCAGCAGCTTAGGTGCCTTCAATGAGCAGTTCTTC. This chain links TRBV7-9 with TRBJ2-1; D not certain. This CDR3 is 13 amino acids long. CDR1 is SEHNR and CDR2 is FQNEAQ in the germline V gene (reference sequence). The V end was cut by 1 base, the J end by 6 bases, with 7 bases between.

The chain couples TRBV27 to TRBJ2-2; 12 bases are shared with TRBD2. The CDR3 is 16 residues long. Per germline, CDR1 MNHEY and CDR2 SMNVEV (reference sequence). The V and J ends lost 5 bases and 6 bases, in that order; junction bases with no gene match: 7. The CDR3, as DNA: TGTGCCAGCAGTACGAGGACTAGCGGGGTTCCCGGGGAGCTGTTTTTT. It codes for CASSTRTSGVPGELFF.

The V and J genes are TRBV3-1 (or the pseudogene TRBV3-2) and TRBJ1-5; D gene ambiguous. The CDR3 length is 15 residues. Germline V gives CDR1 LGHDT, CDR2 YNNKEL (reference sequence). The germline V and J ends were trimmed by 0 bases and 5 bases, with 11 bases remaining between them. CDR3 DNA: TGTGCCAGCAGCCAAGATACCAACAGAGATCAGCCCCAGCATTTT. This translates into CASSQDTNRDQPQHF.

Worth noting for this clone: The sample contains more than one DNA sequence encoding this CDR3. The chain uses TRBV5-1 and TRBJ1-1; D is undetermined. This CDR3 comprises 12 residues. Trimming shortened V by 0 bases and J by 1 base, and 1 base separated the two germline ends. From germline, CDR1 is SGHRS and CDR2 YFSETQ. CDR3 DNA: TGCGCCAGCAGCTTGGCGAACACTGAAGCTTTCTTT. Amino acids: CASSLANTEAFF.

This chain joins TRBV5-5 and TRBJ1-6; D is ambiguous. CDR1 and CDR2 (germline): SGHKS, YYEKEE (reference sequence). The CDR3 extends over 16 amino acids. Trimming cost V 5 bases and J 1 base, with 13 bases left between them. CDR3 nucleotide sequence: TGTGCCAGCAGTAGTTTAGGTGGATCCTATAATTCACCCCTCCACTTT. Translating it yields CASSSLGGSYNSPLHF.

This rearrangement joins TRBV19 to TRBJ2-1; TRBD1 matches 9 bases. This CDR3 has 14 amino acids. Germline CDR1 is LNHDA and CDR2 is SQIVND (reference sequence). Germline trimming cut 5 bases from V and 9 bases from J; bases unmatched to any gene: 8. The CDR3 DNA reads TGTGCCAGTAGTGCGTCCGGACAGGGGATTGAGCAGTTCTTC. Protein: CASSASGQGIEQFF.

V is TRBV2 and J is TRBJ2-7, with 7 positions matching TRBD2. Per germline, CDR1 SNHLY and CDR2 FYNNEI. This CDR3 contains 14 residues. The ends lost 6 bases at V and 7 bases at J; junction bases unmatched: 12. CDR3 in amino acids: CASRLRDYQGEQYF. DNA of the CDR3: TGTGCCAGCAGACTTCGGGACTACCAGGGAGAGCAGTACTTC. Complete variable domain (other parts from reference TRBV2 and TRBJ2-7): EPEVTQTPSHQVTQMGQEVILRCVPISNHLYFYWYRQILGQKVEFLVSFYNNEISEKSEIFDDQFSVERPDGSNFTLKIRSTKLEDSAMYFCASRLRDYQGEQYFGPGTRLTVT.

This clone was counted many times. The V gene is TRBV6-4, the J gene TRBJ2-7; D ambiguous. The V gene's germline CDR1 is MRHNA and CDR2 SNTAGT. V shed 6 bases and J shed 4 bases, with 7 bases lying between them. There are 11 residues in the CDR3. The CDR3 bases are TGTGCCAGCAGCTACAATTACGAGCAGTACTTC. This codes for CASSYNYEQYF.

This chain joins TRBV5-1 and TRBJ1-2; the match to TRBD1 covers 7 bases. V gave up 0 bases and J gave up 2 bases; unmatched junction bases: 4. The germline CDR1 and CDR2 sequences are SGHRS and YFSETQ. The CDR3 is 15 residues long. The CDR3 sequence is CASSLGTGGNYGYTF. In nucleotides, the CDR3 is TGCGCCAGCAGCTTGGGGACAGGAGGCAACTATGGCTACACCTTC.

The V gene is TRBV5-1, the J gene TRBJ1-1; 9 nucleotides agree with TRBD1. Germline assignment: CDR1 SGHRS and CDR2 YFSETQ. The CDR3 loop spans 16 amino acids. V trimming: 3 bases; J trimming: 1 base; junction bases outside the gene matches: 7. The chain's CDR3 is CASSWKRGQGNTEAFF. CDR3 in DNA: TGCGCCAGCAGCTGGAAGAGGGGACAGGGGAACACTGAAGCTTTCTTT.

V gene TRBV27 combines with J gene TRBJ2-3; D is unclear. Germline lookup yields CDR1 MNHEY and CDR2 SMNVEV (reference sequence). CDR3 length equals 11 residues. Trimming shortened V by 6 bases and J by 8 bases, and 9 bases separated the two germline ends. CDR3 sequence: CASSRKGTQYF. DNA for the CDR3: TGTGCCAGCAGCCGTAAGGGTACGCAGTATTTT.

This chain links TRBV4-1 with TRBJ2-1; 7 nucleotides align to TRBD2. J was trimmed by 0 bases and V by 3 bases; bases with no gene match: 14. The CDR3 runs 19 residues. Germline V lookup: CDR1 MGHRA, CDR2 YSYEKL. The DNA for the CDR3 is TGCGCCAGCAGCCAGACTACCTTTCAAGCGGGGAGCTCCTACAATGAGCAGTTCTTC. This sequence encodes CASSQTTFQAGSSYNEQFF.

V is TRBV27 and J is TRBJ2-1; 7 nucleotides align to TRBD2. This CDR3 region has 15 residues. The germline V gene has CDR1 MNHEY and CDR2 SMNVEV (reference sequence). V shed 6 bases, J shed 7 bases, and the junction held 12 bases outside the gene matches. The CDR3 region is CASSPTSVEPNEQFF. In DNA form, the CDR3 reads TGTGCCAGCAGCCCAACTAGCGTGGAGCCAAATGAGCAGTTCTTC.